Listed below are T cell receptor beta chains from one sample, sequenced in a study of shared clonotypes between healthy human individuals. Sequencing was performed with immunoSEQ multiplex PCR; in TCRdb, only in-frame clones are kept and a portion is missing. The sample holds roughly 410,000 clones; 96% are singletons and the top ten take around 0.29%. The sample was memory CD8+ T cells sorted from blood. These receptors were taken from a man aged 30 to 39 in good health. The CDR3 runs from the conserved cysteine through the conserved F or W. A D gene is named only where the DNA matches it firmly. Expanded clones are given a class, and other clones once, few, many or no size at all.

v_call d_call clone_size cdr3_aa
TRBV12-5 - - CASGLGYRVRPPLHF
TRBV5-1 - - CASSLVGRNTGELFF
TRBV5-1 - - CASRSTPSSYEQYF
TRBV10-2 - - CASSQVYNSPLHF
TRBV7-2 - - CASSLVGFTDTQYF
TRBV19 TRBD1 - CASSVTGGDNGYTF
TRBV28 TRBD2 - CASRTGTTSPYEQYF
TRBV4-1 - few CASSPNDAVTYEQYF
TRBV5-5 TRBD1 - CASSLVLGTGFDEQYF
TRBV28 - - CASEPPRGREAFF
TRBV19 TRBD2 - CASKEAGGVNEQYF
TRBV5-1 - - CASSLLGGPVTDTQYF
TRBV19 - - CASRNRGLSTDTQYF
TRBV4-2 - - CASSQAGTGEKLFF
TRBV12-1 - - CASQHGTGLKHEQFF
TRBV2 TRBD2 - CAGLAGSYNEQFF
TRBV9 - - CASSVATGSGANVLTF
TRBV19 - - CASSPLSRELFF
TRBV14 - - CASTQLGSYEQYF